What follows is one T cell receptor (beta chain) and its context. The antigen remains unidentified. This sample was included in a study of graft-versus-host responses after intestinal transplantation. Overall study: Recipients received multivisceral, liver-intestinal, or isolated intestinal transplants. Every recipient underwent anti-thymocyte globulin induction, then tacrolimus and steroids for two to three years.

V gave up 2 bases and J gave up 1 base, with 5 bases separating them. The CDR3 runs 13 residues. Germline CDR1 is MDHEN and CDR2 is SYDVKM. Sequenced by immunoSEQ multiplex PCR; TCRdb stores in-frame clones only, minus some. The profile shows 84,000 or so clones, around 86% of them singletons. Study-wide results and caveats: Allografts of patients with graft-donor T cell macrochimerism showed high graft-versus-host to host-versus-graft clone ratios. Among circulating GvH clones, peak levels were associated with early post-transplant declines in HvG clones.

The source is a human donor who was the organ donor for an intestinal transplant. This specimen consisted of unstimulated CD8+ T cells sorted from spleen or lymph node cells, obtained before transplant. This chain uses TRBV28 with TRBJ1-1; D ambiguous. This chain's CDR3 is CASSLVGNTEAFF. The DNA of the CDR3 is TGTGCCAGCAGTTTAGTCGGGAACACTGAAGCTTTCTTT.